Below are 5 T cell receptor beta chains sequenced from a single sample in a study of cytotoxic CD8 clonotypes in ibrutinib-treated CLL (dated by TCRdb to 2020 to 2023). Library preparation used the immunoSEQ multiplex PCR assay. TCRdb's version of the immuneACCESS table is confined to in-frame rearrangements and falls short of the full clone set. An unresolved V gene accounts for under half of the shortfall where checked; the remainder is of unknown origin. Here the sample has about 50,000 clones; 57% occur a single time. The ten largest clones take up about 27% of the sample. The sample's time point label, decoded: roughly 2 years on ibrutinib. The specimen was PBMCs, collected after 24 months of ibrutinib treatment. The source is a human donor with chronic lymphocytic leukemia.

In this sample, this clone turned up a few times. V is TRBV19 and J is TRBJ2-2; D perhaps matches TRBD2 (6 bases). CDR3 length equals 15 residues. Germline loops: CDR1 LNHDA, CDR2 SQIVND (reference sequence). V shed 7 bases and J shed 3 bases, with 15 bases lying between them. As DNA, the CDR3 is TGTGCCAGTACGATTGGAGGGGCTCACACCGGGGAGCTGTTTTTT. It specifies CASTIGGAHTGELFF.

This clone was seen more than once but under ten times. This sequence joins TRBV2 and TRBJ1-1; maybe TRBD1 (6 bases). The CDR3 totals 13 residues. V lost 6 bases and J lost 6, with 14 bases in between. Germline assignment: CDR1 SNHLY and CDR2 FYNNEI. The chain's CDR3 is CASRTSGGPEAFF. CDR3 nucleotide sequence: TGTGCCAGCAGGACATCGGGGGGCCCTGAAGCTTTCTTT.

The V gene is TRBV4-1, the J gene TRBJ1-1; 10 nucleotides agree with TRBD1. CDR1 and CDR2 (germline): MGHRA, YSYEKL. V was pared by 0 bases and J by 3 bases, with 7 bases of the junction left unmatched. This CDR3 has 17 residues. CDR3 residues: CASSQDVTGGQDTEAFF. In nucleotides, the CDR3 is TGCGCCAGCAGCCAAGATGTGACAGGGGGCCAGGACACTGAAGCTTTCTTT.

The rearrangement uses TRBV10-2 and TRBJ1-2, with D unresolved. V was trimmed by 3 bases and J by 5 bases, leaving 10 bases between them. Per the germline V gene, CDR1 is WSHSY and CDR2 is SAAADI. The CDR3 extends over 13 amino acids. CDR3 sequence (DNA): TGCGCCAGCAGTGACCCAATACATTATGGCTACACCTTC. Its translation: CASSDPIHYGYTF.

The rearrangement joins TRBV11-3 to TRBJ2-3; TRBD2 matches 8 bases. The CDR3 is 15 residues long. J gave up 2 bases and V 3 bases, and 4 bases lay outside the gene matches. Germline V lookup: CDR1 SGHNT, CDR2 YENEEA. The CDR3: CASSFSGGNTDTQYF. CDR3 coding DNA: TGTGCCAGCAGCTTTTCGGGGGGGAACACAGATACGCAGTATTTT. The variable domain in full, with the rest retrieved from reference TRBV11-3 and TRBJ2-3, is EAGVVQSPRYKIIEKKQPVAFWCNPISGHNTLYWYLQNLGQGPELLIRYENEEAVDDSQLPKDRFSAERLKGVDSTLKIQPAELGDSAVYLCASSFSGGNTDTQYFGPGTRLTVL.